The present entry profiles one T cell receptor beta chain with its context. Seattle's cohort entered during active infection and was followed longitudinally. Study processing details: Amplification from reference gene primers served as the basis for estimated nucleated cell counts. Libraries were prepared by immunoSEQ multiplex PCR; TCRdb keeps only in-frame clonotypes and omits some of them. From that table come the V and J calls and clone size; the DNA was used to work out D and trimming. This sample has fewer than 200,000 clones, with 85% to 90% found just once. This CDR3 contains 16 residues. Trimming cost V 5 bases and J 5 bases, with 21 bases left between them. Germline lookup yields CDR1 SGHTA and CDR2 FQGNSA. This entry comes from a study of blood T cell repertoires in COVID-19. As for the study in general: Whether acute or convalescent, the COVID-19 samples came from the United States, Italy and Spain. PBMCs, B-cell-depleted T cells, or T cells were the source of the cDNA or gDNA that made up the material.

Sequences were obtained from peripheral blood. The chain has TRBV7-2 and TRBJ2-5; D may be TRBD2 (5 bases). This sequence originates from a woman in her seventies with COVID-19, enrolled during active disease. This chain's CDR3 is CASSLRRGVSGETQYF. DNA for the CDR3: TGTGCCAGCAGCCTCCGCCGCGGCGTCTCGGGGGAGACCCAGTACTTC.